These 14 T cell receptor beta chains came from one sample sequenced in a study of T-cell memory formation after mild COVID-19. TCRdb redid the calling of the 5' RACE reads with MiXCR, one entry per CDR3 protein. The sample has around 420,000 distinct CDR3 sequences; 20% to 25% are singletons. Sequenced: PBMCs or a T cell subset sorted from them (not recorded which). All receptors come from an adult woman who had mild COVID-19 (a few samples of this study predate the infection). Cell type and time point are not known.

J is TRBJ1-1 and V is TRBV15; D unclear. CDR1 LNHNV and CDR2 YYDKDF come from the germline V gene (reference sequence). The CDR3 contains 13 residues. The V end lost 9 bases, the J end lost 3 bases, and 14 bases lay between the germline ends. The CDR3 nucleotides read TGTGCCACTACGATTGGGCGGTACACTGAAGCTTTCTTT. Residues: CATTIGRYTEAFF.

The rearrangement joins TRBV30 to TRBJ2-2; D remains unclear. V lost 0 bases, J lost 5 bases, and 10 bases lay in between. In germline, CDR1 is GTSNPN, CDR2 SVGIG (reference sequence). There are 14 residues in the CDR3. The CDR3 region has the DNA TGTGCCTGGAGTGTGGGTATAGGTACCGGGGAGCTGTTTTTT. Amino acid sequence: CAWSVGIGTGELFF. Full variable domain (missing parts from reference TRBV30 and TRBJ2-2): SQTIHQWPATLVQPVGSPLSLECTVEGTSNPNLYWYRQAAGRGLQLLFYSVGIGQISSEVPQNLSASRPQDRQFILSSKKLLLSDSGFYLCAWSVGIGTGELFFGEGSRLTVL.

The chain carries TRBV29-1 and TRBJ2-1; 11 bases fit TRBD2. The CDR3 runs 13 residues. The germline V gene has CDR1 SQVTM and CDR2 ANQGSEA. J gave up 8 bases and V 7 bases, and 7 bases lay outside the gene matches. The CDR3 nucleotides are TGCAGCGCCTTAGCGGGAGGGGCCTATGAGCAGTTCTTC. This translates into CSALAGGAYEQFF.

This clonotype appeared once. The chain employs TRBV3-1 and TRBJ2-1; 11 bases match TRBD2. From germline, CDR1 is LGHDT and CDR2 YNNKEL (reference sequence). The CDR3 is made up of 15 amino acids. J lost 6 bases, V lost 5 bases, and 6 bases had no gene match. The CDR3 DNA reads TGTGCCAGCAGCACCCCTAGCGGGGGGAGCAATGAGCAGTTCTTC. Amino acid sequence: CASSTPSGGSNEQFF.

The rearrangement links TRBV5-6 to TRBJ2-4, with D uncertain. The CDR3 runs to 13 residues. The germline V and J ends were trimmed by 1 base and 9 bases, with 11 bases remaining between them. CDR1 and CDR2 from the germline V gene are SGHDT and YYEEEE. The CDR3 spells CASSLKGSSIQYF. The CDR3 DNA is TGTGCCAGCAGCTTGAAAGGTTCGTCCATTCAGTACTTC.

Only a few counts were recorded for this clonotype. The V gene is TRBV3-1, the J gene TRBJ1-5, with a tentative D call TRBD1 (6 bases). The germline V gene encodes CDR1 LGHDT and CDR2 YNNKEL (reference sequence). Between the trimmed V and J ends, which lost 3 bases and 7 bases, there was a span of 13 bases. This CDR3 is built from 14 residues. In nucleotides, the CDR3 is TGTGCCAGCAGCCAGCAGGGGCGCGGGCAGCCCCAGCATTTT. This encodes CASSQQGRGQPQHF.

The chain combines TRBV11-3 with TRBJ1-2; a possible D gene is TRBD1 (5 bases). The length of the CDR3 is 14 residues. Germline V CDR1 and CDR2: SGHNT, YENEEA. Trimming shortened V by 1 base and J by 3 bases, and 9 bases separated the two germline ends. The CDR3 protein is CASSLGGQDYGYTF. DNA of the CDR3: TGTGCCAGCAGCTTAGGTGGACAAGACTATGGCTACACCTTC.

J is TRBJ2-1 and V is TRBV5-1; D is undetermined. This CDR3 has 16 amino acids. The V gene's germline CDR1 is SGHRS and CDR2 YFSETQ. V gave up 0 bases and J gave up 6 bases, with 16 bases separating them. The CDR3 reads CASSLDVAFASNEQFF. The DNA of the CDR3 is TGCGCCAGCAGCTTGGATGTGGCCTTCGCGTCCAATGAGCAGTTCTTC.

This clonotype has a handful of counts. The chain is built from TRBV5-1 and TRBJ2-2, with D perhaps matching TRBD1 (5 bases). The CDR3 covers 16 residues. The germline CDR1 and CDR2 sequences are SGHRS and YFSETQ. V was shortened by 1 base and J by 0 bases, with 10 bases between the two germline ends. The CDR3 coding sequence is TGCGCCAGCAGCTTGTCCGGACACGCGAACACCGGGGAGCTGTTTTTT. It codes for CASSLSGHANTGELFF.

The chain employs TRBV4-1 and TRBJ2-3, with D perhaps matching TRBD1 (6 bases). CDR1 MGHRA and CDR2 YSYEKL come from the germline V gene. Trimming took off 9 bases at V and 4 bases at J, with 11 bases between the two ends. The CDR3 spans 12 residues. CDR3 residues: CASQGTADTQYF. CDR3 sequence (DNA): TGCGCCAGTCAGGGGACCGCAGATACGCAGTATTTT.

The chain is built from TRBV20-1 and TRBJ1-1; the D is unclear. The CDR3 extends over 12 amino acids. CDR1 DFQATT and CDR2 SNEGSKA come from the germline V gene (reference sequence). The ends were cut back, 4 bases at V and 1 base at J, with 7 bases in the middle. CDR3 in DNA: TGCAGTGCTAAAGTGCCGAACACTGAAGCTTTCTTT. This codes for CSAKVPNTEAFF.

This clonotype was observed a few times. The CDR3 nucleotides read TGCAGCGCCGCTACAGCCTACGAGCAGTACTTC. This encodes CSAATAYEQYF. This sequence joins TRBV29-1 and TRBJ2-7, with D hard to call. Germline CDR1 reads SQVTM; CDR2 reads ANQGSEA. The CDR3 covers 11 residues. The V end lost 7 bases, the J end lost 2 bases, and 9 bases lay between the germline ends.

The CDR3 DNA is TGCGCCAGCAGCTCCTCGGGCTCTTCTGGAAACACCATATATTTT. Translating gives CASSSSGSSGNTIYF. V gene TRBV5-1 combines with J gene TRBJ1-3; no firm D call. The CDR3 has 15 residues. Germline V gene data show CDR1 as SGHRS and CDR2 as YFSETQ. Trimming left V 3 bases short and J 1 base short, with 11 bases between.

CDR3 DNA: TGTGCCAGCAGTTACATCGGGACTAGCGGGAGTATCGAGCAGTACTTC. Translated, it gives CASSYIGTSGSIEQYF. The chain links TRBV6-2 or TRBV6-3 to TRBJ2-7; the match to TRBD2 covers 14 bases. The CDR3 sequence is 16 residues long. Looked up from germline, CDR1 is MNHEY and CDR2 is SVGEGT. J gave up 6 bases and V 2 bases, and 6 bases lay outside the gene matches.